A single T cell receptor beta chain is shown here with its context. Its cognate antigen is unknown. These data belong to a study of shared clonotypes between healthy human individuals. The study, taken as a whole, reports: Four donors had 4% to 6.5% of their naive CD4 clonotypes in common.

This table comes from immunoSEQ multiplex PCR, and its TCRdb copy is limited to in-frame clones, with some not included. In the table there are more than 2 million clones, roughly 95% of which are singletons. This CDR3 spans 16 amino acids. Germline lookup yields CDR1 SGHRS and CDR2 YFSETQ. The ends lost 2 bases at V and 0 bases at J; junction bases unmatched: 3. Sequencing was done on a sample of naive CD4+ T cells sorted from blood. Sample subset: CD45RA+ positively selected. The sequence derives from a man between 18 and 29 years old in good health. The J gene is TRBJ2-3, the V gene TRBV5-1; 10 bases match TRBD2. CDR3 bases: TGCGCCAGCAGCTTCTTGACTAGCGGGAGCACAGATACGCAGTATTTT. Its protein product is CASSFLTSGSTDTQYF.